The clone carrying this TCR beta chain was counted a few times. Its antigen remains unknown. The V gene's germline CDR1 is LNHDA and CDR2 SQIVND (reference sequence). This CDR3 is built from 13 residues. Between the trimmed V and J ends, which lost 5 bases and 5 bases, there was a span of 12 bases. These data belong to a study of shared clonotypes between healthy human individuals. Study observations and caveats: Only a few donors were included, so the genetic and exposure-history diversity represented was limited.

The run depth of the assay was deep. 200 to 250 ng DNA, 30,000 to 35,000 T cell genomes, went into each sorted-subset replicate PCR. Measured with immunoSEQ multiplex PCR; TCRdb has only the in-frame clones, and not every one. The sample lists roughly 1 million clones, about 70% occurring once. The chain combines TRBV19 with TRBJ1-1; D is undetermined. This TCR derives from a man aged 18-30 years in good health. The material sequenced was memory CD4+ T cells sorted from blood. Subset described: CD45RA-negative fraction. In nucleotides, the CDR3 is TGTGCCAGTAGTTTTGGGAGGAGGACTGAAGCTTTCTTT. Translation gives CASSFGRRTEAFF.